Only one count was recorded for the clone carrying this T cell receptor (beta chain). The antigen is not known. The assay was immunoSEQ multiplex PCR, and TCRdb's table has in-frame clones only and misses some. Of about 140,000 clones listed, around 88% are singletons. This sample was taken from a study of T cell responses to AZD1222 COVID-19 vaccine. Notes on the study in general: Regions 160-218 and 743-854 dominated among vaccine-associated CD4 TCRs spanning spike. Donors skewed white British and female; clonal diversity was possibly underestimated.

Trimming left V 1 base short and J 3 bases short, with 3 bases between. Germline CDR1 SQVTM, CDR2 ANQGSEA. The length of the CDR3 is 11 residues. Specimen: peripheral blood, collected on day 0 of AZD1222 vaccination. The V gene is TRBV29-1, the J gene TRBJ1-2; D is uncertain. This TCR was recovered from an adult in good health. CDR3 in DNA: TGCAGCGTTGAAGGGGACTATGGCTACACCTTC. This gives the protein CSVEGDYGYTF.